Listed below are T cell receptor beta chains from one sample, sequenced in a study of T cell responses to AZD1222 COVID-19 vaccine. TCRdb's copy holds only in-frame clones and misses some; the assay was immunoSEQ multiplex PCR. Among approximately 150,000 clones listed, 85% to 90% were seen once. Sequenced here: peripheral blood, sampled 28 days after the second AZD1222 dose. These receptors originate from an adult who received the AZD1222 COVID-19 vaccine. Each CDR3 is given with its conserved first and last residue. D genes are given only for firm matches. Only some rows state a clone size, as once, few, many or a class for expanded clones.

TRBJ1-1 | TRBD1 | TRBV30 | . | CAWTYRDRNTEAFF | TGTGCCTGGACCTACCGGGACAGGAACACTGAAGCTTTCTTT
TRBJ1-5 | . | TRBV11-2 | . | CASSLGRNQPQHF | TGTGCCAGCAGCTTAGGACGGAATCAGCCCCAGCATTTT
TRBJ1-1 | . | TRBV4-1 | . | CASSPPVAGGAFF | TGCGCCAGCAGCCCACCAGTCGCGGGAGGAGCTTTCTTT
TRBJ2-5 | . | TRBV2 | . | CASSEVETQYF | TGTGCCAGCAGTGAGGTTGAGACCCAGTACTTC
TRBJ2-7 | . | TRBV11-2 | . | CASSLGTGTYEQYF | TGTGCCAGCAGCTTAGGTACAGGGACCTACGAGCAGTACTTC
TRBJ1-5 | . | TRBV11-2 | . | CASSLTVGNQPQHF | TGTGCCAGCAGCCTGACTGTTGGGAATCAGCCCCAGCATTTT
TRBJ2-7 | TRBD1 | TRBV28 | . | CASSRQGETYEQYF | TGTGCCAGCAGCCGACAGGGCGAAACCTACGAGCAGTACTTC
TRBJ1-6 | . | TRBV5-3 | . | CARSPGGDPYNSPLHF | TGTGCCAGAAGCCCCGGGGGGGATCCCTATAATTCACCCCTCCACTTT
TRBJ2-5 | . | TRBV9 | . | CASSVGGKPETQYF | TGTGCCAGCAGCGTAGGGGGGAAACCGGAGACCCAGTACTTC
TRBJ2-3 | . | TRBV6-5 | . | CASTPLGGYTDTQYF | TGTGCCAGCACCCCACTAGGGGGGTACACAGATACGCAGTATTTT
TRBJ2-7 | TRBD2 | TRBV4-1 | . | CASSPTSASSYEQYF | TGCGCCAGCAGCCCGACTAGCGCTAGCTCCTACGAGCAGTACTTC
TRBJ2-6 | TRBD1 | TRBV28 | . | CASSFWDSSGANVLTF | TGTGCCAGCAGTTTCTGGGACAGCTCTGGGGCCAACGTCCTGACTTTC
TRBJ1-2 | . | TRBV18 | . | CASSPPNSPNYGYTF | TGTGCCAGCTCACCACCCAACAGCCCTAACTATGGCTACACCTTC
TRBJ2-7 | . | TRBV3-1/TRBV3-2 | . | CASSHSDSQEYF | TGTGCCAGCAGCCACTCGGACAGCCAGGAGTACTTC
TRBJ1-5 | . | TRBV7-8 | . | CASSLAVGNQPQHF | TGTGCCAGCAGCTTAGCGGTGGGGAATCAGCCCCAGCATTTT
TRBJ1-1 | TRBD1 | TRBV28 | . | CASRGQGTGEAFF | TGTGCCAGCAGAGGACAGGGCACGGGTGAAGCTTTCTTT
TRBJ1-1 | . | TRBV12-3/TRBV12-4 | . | CASSFGSATEAFF | TGTGCCAGCAGCTTTGGAAGCGCCACTGAAGCTTTCTTT
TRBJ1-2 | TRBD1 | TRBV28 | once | CASSFMYAGGATGYTF | TGTGCCAGCAGTTTTATGTATGCAGGGGGGGCCACGGGCTACACCTTC
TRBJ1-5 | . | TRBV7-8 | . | CASSSYGGPLQPQHF | TGTGCCAGCAGCTCCTACGGGGGGCCGTTACAGCCCCAGCATTTT
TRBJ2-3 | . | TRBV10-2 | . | CASSPTSTDTQYF | TGCGCCAGCAGCCCGACTAGCACAGATACGCAGTATTTT
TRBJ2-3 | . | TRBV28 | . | CASSSGISTQYF | TGTGCCAGCAGCTCCGGGATCTCTACGCAGTATTTT
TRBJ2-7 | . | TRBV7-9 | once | CASSPRQGYSYEQYF | TGTGCCAGCAGCCCCCGGCAGGGGTACTCCTACGAGCAGTACTTC
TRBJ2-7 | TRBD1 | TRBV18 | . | CASSPKGQGGSEQYF | TGTGCCAGCTCACCAAAGGGACAGGGAGGTTCCGAGCAGTACTTC
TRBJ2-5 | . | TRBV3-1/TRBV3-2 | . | CASSQGAAETQYF | TGTGCCAGCAGCCAAGGGGCCGCCGAGACCCAGTACTTC
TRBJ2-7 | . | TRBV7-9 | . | CASSLELWGRFYEQYF | TGTGCCAGCAGCTTAGAATTGTGGGGACGGTTCTACGAGCAGTACTTC
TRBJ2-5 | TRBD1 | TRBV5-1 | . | CASSPETGGSGETQYF | TGCGCCAGCAGCCCCGAAACAGGGGGCAGTGGAGAGACCCAGTACTTC
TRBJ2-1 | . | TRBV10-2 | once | CASSLAAYEQFF | TGCGCCAGCAGCCTGGCGGCGTACGAGCAGTTCTTC
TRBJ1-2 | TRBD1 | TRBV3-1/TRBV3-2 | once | CASSPGQRNYGYTF | TGTGCCAGCAGCCCGGGACAGCGAAACTATGGCTACACCTTC
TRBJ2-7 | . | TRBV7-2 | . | CASSPRTLLPYEQYF | TGTGCCAGCAGCCCACGGACCCTTTTACCCTACGAGCAGTACTTC
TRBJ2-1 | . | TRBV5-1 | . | CASSSSSHYNEQFF | TGCGCCAGCAGCTCATCCAGCCACTACAATGAGCAGTTCTTC
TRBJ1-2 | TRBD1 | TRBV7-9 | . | CASTGGFGTGTNYGYTF | TGTGCCAGCACCGGGGGGTTCGGGACAGGGACTAACTATGGCTACACCTTC
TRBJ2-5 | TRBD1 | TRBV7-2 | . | CASSRGQGGETQYF | TGTGCCAGCAGCCGGGGACAGGGAGGCGAGACCCAGTACTTC
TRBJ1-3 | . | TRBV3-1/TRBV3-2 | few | CASSQDRGSGNTIYF | TGTGCCAGCAGCCAAGATCGGGGGAGTGGAAACACCATATATTTT
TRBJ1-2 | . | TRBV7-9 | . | CASSLGDRGYTF | TGTGCCAGCAGCTTAGGGGATCGGGGCTACACCTTC
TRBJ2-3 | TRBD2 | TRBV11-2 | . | CASSSHLLQAGYSTDTQYF | TGTGCCAGCAGCTCGCACCTCCTCCAAGCGGGGTATAGCACAGATACGCAGTATTTT
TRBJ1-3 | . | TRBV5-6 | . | CASSLRSKSSGNTIYF | TGTGCCAGCAGCTTGCGGTCTAAGAGCTCTGGAAACACCATATATTTT
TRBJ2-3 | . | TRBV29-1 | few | CSVELMPGDTQYF | TGCAGCGTTGAACTGATGCCCGGGGATACGCAGTATTTT
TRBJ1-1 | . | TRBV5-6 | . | CASSFQAGEAFF | TGTGCCAGCAGCTTTCAAGCCGGGGAAGCTTTCTTT
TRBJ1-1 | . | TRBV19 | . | CARFRGRFTEAFF | TGTGCCAGGTTTCGGGGTAGGTTCACTGAAGCTTTCTTT
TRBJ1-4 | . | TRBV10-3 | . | CAISESPGRPSNEKLFF | TGTGCCATCAGTGAGTCTCCCGGCAGACCGTCTAATGAAAAACTGTTTTTT
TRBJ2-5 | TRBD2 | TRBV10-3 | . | CAISEGLAGAQETQYF | TGTGCCATCAGTGAAGGGCTAGCGGGGGCACAAGAGACCCAGTACTTC
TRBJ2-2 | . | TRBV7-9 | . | CASSLGVRMNTGELFF | TGTGCCAGCAGCTTAGGAGTGAGGATGAACACCGGGGAGCTGTTTTTT
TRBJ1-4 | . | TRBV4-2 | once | CASSQAGSRYNEKLFF | TGTGCCAGCAGCCAAGCAGGCAGCCGCTATAATGAAAAACTGTTTTTT
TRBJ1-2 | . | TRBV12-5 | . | CASGEGQSNYGYTF | TGTGCTAGTGGGGAGGGGCAGTCTAACTATGGCTACACCTTC
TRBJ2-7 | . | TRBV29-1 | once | CSVAPGGSYEQYF | TGCAGCGTGGCCCCCGGGGGTTCCTACGAGCAGTACTTC
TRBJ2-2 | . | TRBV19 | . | CASSPRGTGELFF | TGTGCCAGTAGTCCTAGGGGTACCGGGGAGCTGTTTTTT
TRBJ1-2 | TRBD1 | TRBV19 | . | CASKQLGQGAYGYTF | TGTGCCAGTAAACAGCTGGGACAGGGTGCCTATGGCTACACCTTC
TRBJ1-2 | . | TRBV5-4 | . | CASSSLDYGYTF | TGTGCCAGCAGCTCACTGGACTATGGCTACACCTTC
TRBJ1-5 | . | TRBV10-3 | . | CAISLHDSNQPQHF | TGTGCCATCAGCCTACATGATAGCAATCAGCCCCAGCATTTT
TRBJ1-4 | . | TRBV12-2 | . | CASRLGFLRLEKLFF | TGTGCAAGTCGCTTAGGTTTCTTAAGACTTGAAAAACTGTTTTTT
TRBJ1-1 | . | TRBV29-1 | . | CSVGENTEAFF | TGCAGCGTTGGAGAGAACACTGAAGCTTTCTTT
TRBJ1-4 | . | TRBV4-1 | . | CASSQDGGGTEKLFF | TGCGCCAGCAGCCAAGATGGAGGGGGTACTGAAAAACTGTTTTTT
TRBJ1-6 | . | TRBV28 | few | CASRLGGRNSPLHF | TGTGCCAGCAGACTTGGCGGAAGAAATTCACCCCTCCACTTT
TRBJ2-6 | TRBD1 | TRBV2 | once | CASSFFRIGQGFSGANVLTF | TGTGCCAGCAGTTTTTTTCGGATTGGACAGGGTTTCTCTGGGGCCAACGTCCTGACTTTC
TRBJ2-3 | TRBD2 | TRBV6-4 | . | CASSSVLAGTDTQYF | TGTGCCAGCAGTTCAGTACTAGCGGGGACAGATACGCAGTATTTT
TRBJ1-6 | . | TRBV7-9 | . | CASSSFGGVGNSPLHF | TGTGCCAGCAGCTCATTCGGCGGGGTTGGTAATTCACCCCTCCACTTT
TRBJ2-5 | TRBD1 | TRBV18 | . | CASSPYRQGETQYF | TGTGCCAGCTCACCATACAGACAGGGGGAGACCCAGTACTTC